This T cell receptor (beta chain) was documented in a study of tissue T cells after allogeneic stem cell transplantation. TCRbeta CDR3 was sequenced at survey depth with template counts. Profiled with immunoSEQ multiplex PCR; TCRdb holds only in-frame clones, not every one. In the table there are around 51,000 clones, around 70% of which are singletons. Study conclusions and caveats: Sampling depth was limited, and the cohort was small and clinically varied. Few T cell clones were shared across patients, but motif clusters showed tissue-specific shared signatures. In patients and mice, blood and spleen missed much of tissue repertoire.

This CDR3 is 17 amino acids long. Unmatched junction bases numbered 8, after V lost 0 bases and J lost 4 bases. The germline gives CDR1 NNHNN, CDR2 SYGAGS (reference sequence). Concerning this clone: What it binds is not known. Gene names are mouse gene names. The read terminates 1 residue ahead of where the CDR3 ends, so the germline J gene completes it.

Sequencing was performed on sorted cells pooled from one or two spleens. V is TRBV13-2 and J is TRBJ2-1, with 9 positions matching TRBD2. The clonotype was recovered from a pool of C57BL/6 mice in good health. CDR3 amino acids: CASGDADWGRGYAEQFF. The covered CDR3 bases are TGTGCCAGCGGTGATGCTGACTGGGGGAGGGGGTATGCTGAGCAGTTC.